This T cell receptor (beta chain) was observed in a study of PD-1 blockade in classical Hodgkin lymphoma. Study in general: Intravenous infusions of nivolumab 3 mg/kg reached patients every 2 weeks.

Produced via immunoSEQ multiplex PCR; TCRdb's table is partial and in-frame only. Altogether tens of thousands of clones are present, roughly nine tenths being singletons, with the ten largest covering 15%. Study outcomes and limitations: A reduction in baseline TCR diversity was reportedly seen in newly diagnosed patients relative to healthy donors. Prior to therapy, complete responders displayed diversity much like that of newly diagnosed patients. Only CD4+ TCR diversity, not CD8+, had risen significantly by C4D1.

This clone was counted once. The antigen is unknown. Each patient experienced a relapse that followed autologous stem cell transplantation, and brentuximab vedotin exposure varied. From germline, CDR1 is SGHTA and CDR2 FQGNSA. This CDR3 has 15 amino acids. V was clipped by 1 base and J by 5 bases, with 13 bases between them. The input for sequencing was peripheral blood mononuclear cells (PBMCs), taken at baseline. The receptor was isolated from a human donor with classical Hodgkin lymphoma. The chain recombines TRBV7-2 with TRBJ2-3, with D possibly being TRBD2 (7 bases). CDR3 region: CASSLGGGAGDTQYF. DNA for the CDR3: TGTGCCAGCAGCTTAGGAGGGGGGGCCGGAGATACGCAGTATTTT. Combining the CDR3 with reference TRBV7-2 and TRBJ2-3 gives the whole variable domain GAGVSQSPSNKVTEKGKDVELRCDPISGHTALYWYRQSLGQGLEFLIYFQGNSAPDKSGLPSDRFSAERTGGSVSTLTIQRTQQEDSAVYLCASSLGGGAGDTQYFGPGTRLTVL.